The 9 T cell receptor beta chains below come from one sample, sequenced in a study of blood T cells in healthy people across ages. Through a sample-barcoded 5' primer and a J-beta primer mix, a second PCR was run for 7 to 11 cycles. TCRdb analysed the 5' RACE reads with MiXCR anew, one entry per CDR3 protein. The data show under 950,000 distinct CDR3 sequences, 22% seen once. Sequences were obtained from blood. Receptor source: a man aged 65 to 85 in good health.

The chain uses TRBV7-2 and TRBJ2-5; 10 bases fit TRBD2. The J call may be incorrect, as the DNA end agrees better with TRBJ2-1. CDR3 length: 15 amino acids. The germline V gene has CDR1 SGHTA and CDR2 FQGNSA. CDR3 protein: CASSPIPSGSNEQFF. The CDR3 nucleotides are TGTGCCAGCAGCCCTATTCCTAGCGGGAGCAATGAGCAGTTCTTC.

The J gene is TRBJ1-2, the V gene TRBV19; 9 nucleotides align to TRBD1. Unmatched junction bases numbered 20, after V lost 7 bases and J lost 8 bases. CDR3 length: 17 amino acids. Germline CDR1 is LNHDA and CDR2 is SQIVND (reference sequence). DNA of the CDR3: TGTGCCAGTAACGCCCCGGGACAGGGTGACTTGGCAAGCGGCTACACCTTC. This sequence encodes CASNAPGQGDLASGYTF.

The chain carries TRBV27 and TRBJ2-3; tentatively, D is TRBD2 (5 bases). In germline, CDR1 is MNHEY, CDR2 SMNVEV (reference sequence). Trimming removed 5 bases at V and 6 bases at J, with 18 bases between. The CDR3 is 15 residues long. CDR3 DNA sequence: TGTGCCAGCAGTCGCCCCTTCGCGGGTCGCGATACGCAGTATTTT. Translated: CASSRPFAGRDTQYF.

This chain links TRBV10-2 with TRBJ2-4, with 7 positions matching TRBD1. Germline V gene data show CDR1 as WSHSY and CDR2 as SAAADI. This CDR3 is built from 15 residues. V was pared by 3 bases and J by 6 bases, with 8 bases of the junction left unmatched. CDR3 amino acids: CASSDDGQAGNIQYF. In nucleotides, the CDR3 is TGCGCCAGCAGTGATGACGGACAGGCTGGAAACATTCAGTACTTC.

This clonotype was seen only a few times. The rearrangement uses TRBV20-1 and TRBJ1-2; D is unclear. The V end was cut by 1 base, the J end by 0 bases, with 9 bases between. Germline V gives CDR1 DFQATT, CDR2 SNEGSKA (reference sequence). The CDR3 sequence is 14 residues long. CDR3 sequence: CSARAVSPNYGYTF. The CDR3 DNA is TGCAGTGCTAGAGCGGTCAGTCCTAACTATGGCTACACCTTC.

This clonotype was counted between two and nine times. The chain links TRBV5-1 to TRBJ2-7; the D gene is possibly TRBD1 (6 bases). Trimming removed 2 bases at V and 2 bases at J, with 11 bases between. Germline CDR1 SGHRS, CDR2 YFSETQ. The CDR3 length is 14 residues. The chain's CDR3 is CASSLQRDTYEQYV. The CDR3 DNA sequence: TGCGCCAGCAGCTTACAACGGGACACCTACGAGCAGTACGTC.

This clonotype has more than one count but fewer than ten. J is TRBJ1-2 and V is TRBV20-1; D gene ambiguous. The germline gives CDR1 DFQATT, CDR2 SNEGSKA (reference sequence). The V end was cut by 2 bases, the J end by 6 bases, with 16 bases between. The CDR3 loop spans 14 amino acids. CDR3 nucleotides: TGCAGTGCTAGAACGGTCGGACTGTCTAATGGCTACACCTTC. Protein sequence: CSARTVGLSNGYTF.

The chain employs TRBV2 and TRBJ2-3, with 10 bases that match TRBD2. This CDR3 is built from 14 residues. Unmatched junction bases numbered 6, after V lost 8 bases and J lost 4 bases. Germline V gene lookup returns CDR1 SNHLY and CDR2 FYNNEI. The CDR3 DNA reads as TGTGCCAGCGGACTAGCGGCCCCCCCAGATACGCAGTATTTT. Protein sequence: CASGLAAPPDTQYF.

The J gene is TRBJ1-1, the V gene TRBV12-3 or TRBV12-4; tentative D call: TRBD1 (5 bases). The CDR3 runs to 12 residues. The V end was cut by 4 bases, the J end by 11 bases, with 14 bases between. CDR3 sequence: CASSSQGGRAFF. CDR3 nucleotide sequence: TGTGCCAGCAGTTCTCAGGGTGGTAGGGCTTTCTTT.